The 32 T cell receptor beta chains listed next were all sequenced from one sample in a study of blood T cell repertoires in COVID-19 (dated by TCRdb to the early 2020s). The method behind the library was the immunoSEQ multiplex PCR assay. TCRdb obtained this table from immuneACCESS and retained in-frame rearrangements with V and J assigned. These tables miss some clones; where compared with another copy, unresolved V genes account for less than half of the shortfall, and the remainder is unexplained. The sample table lists under 150,000 clones, about 90% of them with a count of one. The ten top clones hold 8% to 11% of the sample. Sequencing used peripheral blood. The source of these receptors is a man aged 50-59 years with active or convalescent COVID-19.

To note about this clone: The sample contains more than one DNA sequence encoding this CDR3. The rearrangement joins TRBV5-1 to TRBJ1-4; D remains unclear. Trimming cost V 0 bases and J 4 bases, with 7 bases left between them. The CDR3 covers 14 residues. Germline loops: CDR1 SGHRS, CDR2 YFSETQ. CDR3 sequence (DNA): TGCGCCAGCAGCTTGGGGCAGAATAATGAAAAACTGTTTTTT. Protein product: CASSLGQNNEKLFF.

The chain has TRBV28 and TRBJ1-1, with 8 positions matching TRBD1. With 6 bases clipped from V and 9 bases from J, the junction kept 6 bases outside the gene matches. The CDR3 loop spans 12 amino acids. Germline CDR1 reads MDHEN; CDR2 reads SYDVKM. The CDR3 sequence is CASRGQAGKAFF. DNA for the CDR3: TGTGCCAGCAGGGGACAGGCCGGTAAAGCTTTCTTT.

The rearrangement links TRBV11-2 to TRBJ2-1, with a tentative D call TRBD2 (7 bases). Germline loops: CDR1 SGHAT, CDR2 FQNNGV. This CDR3 is 18 amino acids long. Deletions cut 1 base from V and 4 bases from J, with 20 bases between. CDR3 coding DNA: TGTGCCAGCAGCTTAGGTAGAGGGGGAGGGCCGGGGTACAATGAGCAGTTCTTC. Translating gives CASSLGRGGGPGYNEQFF.

This sequence joins TRBV2 and TRBJ1-1; perhaps TRBD1 as D (5 bases). Per the germline V gene, CDR1 is SNHLY and CDR2 is FYNNEI. The CDR3 is made up of 12 amino acids. V gave up 7 bases and J gave up 9 bases, with 15 bases separating them. The CDR3 here is CASTPDTPKAFF. In nucleotides, the CDR3 is TGTGCCAGCACCCCGGACACCCCCAAAGCTTTCTTT.

This clone was recorded only once. The J gene is TRBJ1-2, the V gene TRBV29-1, with 8 positions matching TRBD1. V was clipped by 6 bases and J by 3 bases; unmatched bases: 6. The germline CDR1 and CDR2 sequences are SQVTM and ANQGSEA. The CDR3 contains 13 residues. The CDR3 DNA sequence: TGCAGCGTCCTGACAGGGGAGGACTATGGCTACACCTTC. It translates to CSVLTGEDYGYTF. The variable domain in full, with the rest retrieved from reference TRBV29-1 and TRBJ1-2, is SAVISQKPSRDICQRGTSLTIQCQVDSQVTMMFWYRQQPGQSLTLIATANQGSEATYESGFVIDKFPISRPNLTFSTLTVSNMSPEDSSIYLCSVLTGEDYGYTFGSGTRLTVV.

The J gene is TRBJ1-5, the V gene TRBV2; 7 nucleotides match TRBD1. J lost 2 bases, V lost 9 bases, and 7 bases had no gene match. The CDR3 loop spans 14 amino acids. Looked up from germline, CDR1 is SNHLY and CDR2 is FYNNEI. In DNA, the CDR3 is TGTGCCAGTAGACAGGGTGAAGGCAATCAGCCCCAGCATTTT. This encodes CASRQGEGNQPQHF. The full variable domain, in which reference TRBV2 and TRBJ1-5 provide the parts outside the CDR3, is EPEVTQTPSHQVTQMGQEVILRCVPISNHLYFYWYRQILGQKVEFLVSFYNNEISEKSEIFDDQFSVERPDGSNFTLKIRSTKLEDSAMYFCASRQGEGNQPQHFGDGTRLSIL.

The V gene is TRBV2, the J gene TRBJ2-2, with D perhaps matching TRBD2 (8 bases). The CDR3 consists of 16 residues. Germline CDR1 reads SNHLY; CDR2 reads FYNNEI. Between the trimmed V and J ends, which lost 7 bases and 3 bases, there was a span of 18 bases. The CDR3 protein is CASTGRGLRDTGELFF. In DNA, the CDR3 is TGTGCCAGCACCGGGAGGGGGCTAAGGGACACCGGGGAGCTGTTTTTT.

The chain combines TRBV15 with TRBJ2-3, with D tentatively TRBD1 (5 bases). The CDR3 totals 14 residues. CDR1 is LNHNV, CDR2 YYDKDF, per germline (reference sequence). V lost 0 bases and J 4 bases, leaving 8 bases between the germline ends. Here the CDR3 reads CATSRDGASDTQYF. CDR3 in DNA: TGTGCCACCAGCAGAGATGGGGCCTCAGATACGCAGTATTTT. Supplemented by reference TRBV15 and TRBJ2-3, the full variable domain reads DAMVIQNPRYQVTQFGKPVTLSCSQTLNHNVMYWYQQKSSQAPKLLFHYYDKDFNNEADTPDNFQSRRPNTSFCFLDIRSPGLGDTAMYLCATSRDGASDTQYFGPGTRLTVL.

In its sample, this clone was seen once. The chain has TRBV9 and TRBJ2-2; D perhaps matches TRBD2 (6 bases). Germline loops: CDR1 SGDLS, CDR2 YYNGEE. The V and J ends lost 0 bases and 3 bases respectively, with 21 bases between them. The CDR3 is 19 residues long. CDR3 loop: CASSVVGGLGLGDTGELFF. The CDR3 DNA sequence: TGTGCCAGCAGCGTAGTTGGGGGACTGGGGCTAGGCGACACCGGGGAGCTGTTTTTT.

This sequence joins TRBV18 and TRBJ1-1; the D is unclear. The CDR3 extends over 11 amino acids. Germline lookup yields CDR1 KGHSH and CDR2 LQKENI. V lost 4 bases and J lost 5, with 5 bases in between. The CDR3 nucleotides are TGTGCCAGCTCACTGAGAACTGAAGCTTTCTTT. Its protein is CASSLRTEAFF.

V usage is TRBV6-5 and J usage is TRBJ2-7, with 10 bases fitting TRBD2. The trim removed 7 bases at V and 2 bases at J, leaving 5 bases unmatched. Germline assignment: CDR1 MNHEY and CDR2 SVGAGI. The CDR3 sequence is 14 residues long. Here the CDR3 DNA reads TGTGCCAGCACCGAGCTAGCGGGGGCCTACGAGCAGTACTTC. It is translated as CASTELAGAYEQYF.

This clone appeared a few times. The chain carries TRBV14 and TRBJ1-4; D is unresolved. V lost 0 bases to trimming and J lost 0 bases, with 8 bases between them. The CDR3 totals 16 residues. CDR1 and CDR2 from the germline V gene are SGHDN and FVKESK. The CDR3 DNA reads as TGTGCCAGCAGCCAAGACAGGAGGCCAACTAATGAAAAACTGTTTTTT. Translation: CASSQDRRPTNEKLFF.

This rearrangement joins TRBV12-3 or TRBV12-4 to TRBJ2-1, with TRBD1 matching 10 bases. This CDR3 is built from 13 residues. V lost 6 bases to trimming and J lost 8 bases; unmatched junction nucleotides: 4. The CDR3 loop is CASRLTGGHEQFF. The CDR3 nucleotides read TGTGCCAGCAGACTGACAGGGGGCCATGAGCAGTTCTTC.

The J gene is TRBJ1-2, the V gene TRBV6-5; D ambiguous. V lost 6 bases and J 2 bases, leaving 7 bases between the germline ends. Per germline, CDR1 MNHEY and CDR2 SVGAGI. The CDR3 has 12 residues. The DNA of the CDR3 is TGTGCCAGCAGAACGGGGAACTATGGCTACACCTTC. It translates to CASRTGNYGYTF.

This chain joins TRBV6-5 and TRBJ2-1; D gene ambiguous. Germline assignment: CDR1 MNHEY and CDR2 SVGAGI. V was cut by 0 bases and J by 3 bases, with 12 bases left in between. This CDR3 comprises 16 residues. The CDR3 is CASSYSGILNYNEQFF. Here the CDR3 DNA reads TGTGCCAGCAGTTACTCCGGTATACTCAACTACAATGAGCAGTTCTTC.

J is TRBJ2-1 and V is TRBV25-1; 8 bases line up with TRBD2. After removal of 10 bases from V and 5 bases from J, the junction contained 10 bases not matched to a gene. In germline, CDR1 is MGHDK, CDR2 SYGVNS. This CDR3 has 14 residues. CDR3 coding DNA: TGTGCCACCCGGCCGGGACTAGTAAACAATGAGCAGTTCTTC. This gives the protein CATRPGLVNNEQFF.

This chain connects TRBV5-1 to TRBJ1-6, with 8 bases lining up with TRBD1. V lost 5 bases and J lost 7; bases outside the gene matches: 5. The CDR3 consists of 14 residues. CDR1 is SGHRS, CDR2 YFSETQ, per germline. This CDR3 reads CASRLGQGNSPLHF. CDR3 in DNA: TGCGCCAGCAGACTTGGACAGGGCAATTCACCCCTCCACTTT. Based on the CDR3 plus reference TRBV5-1 and TRBJ1-6, the full variable domain is KAGVTQTPRYLIKTRGQQVTLSCSPISGHRSVSWYQQTPGQGLQFLFEYFSETQRNKGNFPGRFSGRQFSNSRSEMNVSTLELGDSALYLCASRLGQGNSPLHFGNGTRLTVT.

The rearrangement uses TRBV18 and TRBJ1-4; D call uncertain. Germline V gene data show CDR1 as KGHSH and CDR2 as LQKENI. Trimming took off 4 bases at V and 3 bases at J, with 6 bases between the two ends. The CDR3 covers 13 residues. The CDR3 DNA reads as TGTGCCAGCTCACAAACAGCTAATGAAAAACTGTTTTTT. Its translation: CASSQTANEKLFF.

The chain employs TRBV7-2 and TRBJ1-5, with TRBD1 matching over 7 bases. The CDR3 is made up of 15 amino acids. Unmatched junction bases numbered 7, after V lost 5 bases and J lost 3 bases. Germline V gives CDR1 SGHTA, CDR2 FQGNSA. The CDR3 nucleotides read TGTGCCAGCAGCCTTCAGGGGGTCCCCAATCAGCCCCAGCATTTT. It codes for CASSLQGVPNQPQHF.

The genes are TRBV29-1 and TRBJ2-3; D uncertain. V gave up 4 bases and J gave up 2 bases, with 7 bases separating them. This CDR3 has 12 amino acids. The germline CDR1 and CDR2 sequences are SQVTM and ANQGSEA. The CDR3 is CSVVQNTDTQYF. The CDR3 coding sequence is TGCAGCGTTGTTCAGAACACAGATACGCAGTATTTT.

This clone was recorded only once. The V gene is TRBV18, the J gene TRBJ1-6, with TRBD1 matching 7 bases. This CDR3 has 16 amino acids. V lost 2 bases, J lost 4 bases, and 5 bases stayed unmatched. Germline V lookup: CDR1 KGHSH, CDR2 LQKENI. The CDR3 loop is CASSPVGTVYNSPLHF. In DNA form, the CDR3 reads TGTGCCAGCTCACCAGTCGGGACAGTATATAATTCACCCCTCCACTTT.

The V and J genes are TRBV14 and TRBJ2-5; 8 bases are shared with TRBD2. This CDR3 is built from 16 residues. CDR1 and CDR2 from the germline V gene are SGHDN and FVKESK. V lost 2 bases to trimming and J lost 5 bases; unmatched junction nucleotides: 10. The CDR3 loop reads CASSQISGSGLETQYF. The CDR3 DNA sequence: TGTGCCAGCAGCCAAATAAGCGGGAGCGGTCTGGAGACCCAGTACTTC.

The V gene is TRBV10-3, the J gene TRBJ2-2; TRBD1 agrees at 7 bases. Germline-derived CDR1 and CDR2 are ENHRY and SYGVKD. The CDR3 sequence is 13 residues long. V gave up 10 bases and J gave up 7 bases; unmatched junction bases: 9. The CDR3 protein is CATAGTANGELFF. The DNA for the CDR3 is TGTGCCACCGCCGGGACAGCAAACGGGGAGCTGTTTTTT.

V and J are TRBV18 and TRBJ2-2, with TRBD1 matching 7 bases. CDR3 length: 16 residues. Germline CDR1 and CDR2: KGHSH and LQKENI. After removal of 4 bases from V and 4 bases from J, the junction contained 9 bases not matched to a gene. CDR3 coding DNA: TGTGCCAGCTCACGCTCGACAGGGAGCGTCACCGGGGAGCTGTTTTTT. It translates to CASSRSTGSVTGELFF.

V is TRBV19 and J is TRBJ1-5; 7 bases map to TRBD1. This CDR3 contains 15 residues. V trimming: 2 bases; J trimming: 6 bases; junction bases outside the gene matches: 7. Per the germline V gene, CDR1 is LNHDA and CDR2 is SQIVND (reference sequence). DNA of the CDR3: TGTGCCAGTAGTATAACAGGGGTGGGAAGTCAGCCCCAGCATTTT. This codes for CASSITGVGSQPQHF.

This clone was detected a few times. The J gene is TRBJ1-5, the V gene TRBV29-1; 7 bases agree with TRBD1. Germline CDR1 and CDR2: SQVTM and ANQGSEA. Trimming took 6 bases from V and 6 from J; bases not matched to a gene: 5. This CDR3 comprises 12 residues. This chain's CDR3 is CSVGQEGQPQHF. CDR3 bases: TGCAGCGTCGGACAGGAGGGTCAGCCCCAGCATTTT.

This clone has just a few counts. The chain links TRBV7-3 to TRBJ2-5, with TRBD1 identical over 7 bases. Per the germline V gene, CDR1 is SGHTA and CDR2 is FQGTGA. The trim removed 2 bases at V and 5 bases at J, leaving 11 bases unmatched. The CDR3 totals 16 residues. This CDR3 is CASSLGLRGGLETQYF. DNA for the CDR3: TGTGCCAGCAGCTTAGGGCTGAGAGGGGGCTTGGAGACCCAGTACTTC.

The count of this clone is one. The genes are TRBV28 and TRBJ2-3, with 7 nucleotides matching TRBD1. Trimming removed 5 bases from V and 4 bases from J; junction bases left unmatched: 6. Looked up from germline, CDR1 is MDHEN and CDR2 is SYDVKM. The CDR3 runs to 14 residues. The CDR3 reads CASSPTGWADTQYF. The DNA for the CDR3 is TGTGCCAGCAGTCCGACAGGGTGGGCAGATACGCAGTATTTT.

The rearrangement links TRBV3-1 (or the pseudogene TRBV3-2) to TRBJ1-4; TRBD1 aligns across 9 bases. There are 16 residues in the CDR3. CDR1 and CDR2 (germline): LGHDT, YNNKEL (reference sequence). V gave up 3 bases and J gave up 5 bases; unmatched junction bases: 7. The CDR3 nucleotides read TGTGCCAGCAGCCACCGTCCCGGGACAGGGAATGAAAAACTGTTTTTT. As protein: CASSHRPGTGNEKLFF.

This chain links TRBV19 with TRBJ1-6; 7 bases align to TRBD1. Germline V CDR1 and CDR2: LNHDA, SQIVND (reference sequence). The CDR3 contains 14 residues. V lost 6 bases, J lost 9 bases, and 8 bases stayed unmatched. The CDR3 spells CASSPGQESSPLHF. Written as DNA, the CDR3 is TGTGCCAGTAGCCCCGGACAGGAGAGTTCACCCCTCCACTTT.

The rearrangement uses TRBV7-9 and TRBJ1-1; 7 bases agree with TRBD1. CDR1 SEHNR and CDR2 FQNEAQ come from the germline V gene (reference sequence). The V segment lost 4 bases and the J segment 5 bases; nucleotides outside the gene matches: 4. This CDR3 region has 13 residues. The CDR3 bases are TGTGCCAGCAGCTCGTTACAGGGGACTGAAGCTTTCTTT. Translated: CASSSLQGTEAFF.

The rearrangement joins TRBV24-1 to TRBJ2-1; TRBD2 might be the D (6 bases). CDR3 length: 13 amino acids. Germline values: CDR1 KGHDR, CDR2 SFDVKD. The ends were cut back, 4 bases at V and 7 bases at J, with 10 bases in the middle. The CDR3 loop reads CATSDRTINEQFF. CDR3 in DNA: TGTGCCACCAGTGACAGGACTATTAATGAGCAGTTCTTC.